A single T cell receptor (beta chain) is shown here with its context. This receptor's antigen is unknown. Per the germline V gene, MNHEY is the CDR1 and SVGAGI is the CDR2. The CDR3, cysteine through phenylalanine, is 14 amino acids long. The record lacks a DNA sequence. From each donor, a roughly 2.3 ml peripheral blood sample was collected into PAXgene tubes and stored at -80 degrees C. Without T cell sorting, total RNA was isolated from whole blood using the PAXgene blood miRNA kit on an automated QIAcube. Peripheral blood from monozygotic twin pairs who were concordant or discordant for inflammatory bowel disease underwent deep TCRalpha and TCRbeta repertoire profiling using unique molecular barcoding. Smoking habits were recorded for all twin pairs, and individuals were classified as current, former or never smokers. Library preparation was by 5' RACE. Each TCR library was prepared from 3,500 to 4,500 ng of total RNA. For each sample, cDNA synthesis with SMARTScribe reverse transcriptase was split into eight separate reactions. During cDNA synthesis, template switching was used to introduce unique molecular identifiers that contained a 6-nucleotide sample barcode. TCRalpha and TCRbeta cDNA was amplified in two nested PCRs of 16 and 9 cycles, and bead purification was carried out after each PCR. Before amplification, cDNA was treated with uracil DNA-glycosylase and purified using the QIAquick PCR purification kit. In the second PCR, Illumina TruSeq-compatible adapters and sample-specific barcodes were added. Library quality and concentration were checked on TapeStation and Qubit, and libraries were pooled at roughly 5 ng each. Pooled libraries were sequenced on an Illumina HiSeq2500 single-index Rapid Run with 2 x 100 bp reads and custom sequencing primers. From the authors' description of their analysis: MiGEC version 1.2.6 was used for UMI-based consensus assembly to correct PCR and sequencing errors. MiXCR version 2.1.1 was used to carry out V(D)J alignment, clonotype assembly and CDR3 extraction. Normalisation of gene usage, clonotype sharing and MAIT/NKT TCR abundance was achieved by analysing the top 1000, 10 000 and 20 000 clonotypes per sample. After downsampling to 27 000 UMIs, diversity was calculated as the inverse Simpson index using the vegan R package. Paired Mann-Whitney U tests were applied to discordant twin pairs, and Benjamini-Hochberg correction was used for multiple testing. After the reads were reprocessed by TCRdb, one entry was made per CDR3 protein sequence, with no DNA. These V and J calls originate from TCRdb's pipeline instead of the authors' own analysis. The table held for this sample gives under 150,000 distinct CDR3 sequences. The top ten hold 2% to 2.5% of the sample.

The data were obtained in a study of monozygotic twins with inflammatory bowel disease (dated by TCRdb to the late 2010s). Regarding the research as a whole: The full study comprised some 30 monozygotic twin pairs: nine German pairs (four IBD-concordant, five IBD-discordant) and 19 IBD-discordant Danish pairs. The search for disease-associated traits relied mainly on comparing IBD patients with their genetically identical healthy co-twins within discordant pairs. Each individual had, on average, about 151 000 unique TCRalpha sequences and 181 000 unique TCRbeta sequences available for analysis. The investigation overall reported the following: The analysis was unable to tell apart different T cell subtypes. Because patients were on differing immunosuppressive treatments, the repertoires may have picked up extra background noise and inter-individual variability. IBD patients shared fewer clonotypes with other individuals than healthy twins did, most markedly in patients showing signs of disease activity. Repertoire similarity did not differ between concordant and discordant twins, which could be due to limited statistical power. A decrease in TCRbeta repertoire diversity, as measured by inverse Simpson index, was observed in IBD patients compared with their healthy co-twins. No single strong signal or clonotype linked to IBD turned up in the results, so the idea that one exists was not supported.

Sequencing was carried out using blood. The source of this sequence is a human donor with ulcerative colitis or Crohn's disease, or a healthy co-twin of an affected twin (not recorded which). The sequence joins TRBV6-5 to TRBJ2-1; TCRdb proposes TRBD1, but this gene call is untestable without DNA. The CDR3 is CASSYSNRNNEQFF.